The rows below give T cell receptor beta chains drawn from one sample of a study of OX40 agonist ivuxolimab in advanced cancers. Using immunoSEQ multiplex PCR, the repertoire was profiled, and TCRdb retains in-frame clones only, with some absent. Of about 30,000 clones listed, 65% to 75% were seen once; the top ten hold 9.5% to 15%. The sequencing here drew on CD4+ or CD8+ T cells sorted from blood, taken in a trial of the OX40 agonist ivuxolimab. Receptor source: an adult with an advanced solid tumor such as melanoma, head and neck, liver or kidney cancer. Both conserved end residues are part of each CDR3. D genes are given only for firm matches. Clone size is stated in some rows and not others, as once, few, many or a class when expanded.

j_call | v_call | clone_size | d_call | cdr3_nt | cdr3_aa
TRBJ1-1 | TRBV18 | . | . | TGTGCCAGCTCGGGAGACACGAACACTGAAGCTTTCTTT | CASSGDTNTEAFF
TRBJ1-5 | TRBV2 | . | TRBD1 | TGTGCCAGCGCCGCCGGGACAGGGTGGAGTCAGCCCCAGCATTTT | CASAAGTGWSQPQHF
TRBJ2-3 | TRBV9 | . | TRBD2 | TGTGCCAGCAGCGCCGGACTAGCGGGGGGTACAGATACGCAGTATTTT | CASSAGLAGGTDTQYF
TRBJ2-3 | TRBV10-1 | . | . | TGCGCCAGCAGTGATGGAGGTCAGGGCACAGATACGCAGTATTTT | CASSDGGQGTDTQYF
TRBJ1-6 | TRBV19 | few | TRBD1 | TGTGCCAGTAGTACCGACAGGGGGAATTCACCCCTCCACTTT | CASSTDRGNSPLHF
TRBJ1-1 | TRBV7-9 | few | TRBD1 | TGTGCCAGCAGCTACGACAGGGAGGGTGAAGCTTTCTTT | CASSYDREGEAFF
TRBJ1-6 | TRBV7-2 | . | . | TGTGCCAGCAGCTTACGCGGGGGTGAGAGTTCACCCCTCCACTTT | CASSLRGGESSPLHF
TRBJ1-1 | TRBV21-1 | . | . | TGTGCCAGCAGCAGGCACAGGCATATGAACACTGAAGCTTTCTTT | CASSRHRHMNTEAFF
TRBJ2-5 | TRBV6-5 | once | . | TGTGCCAGTTCAGACCACGGGGGCCAAGAGACCCAGTACTTC | CASSDHGGQETQYF
TRBJ1-1 | TRBV7-9 | . | . | TGTGCCAGCAGCTTCGGCCGGACGGCCGAAGCTTTCTTT | CASSFGRTAEAFF
TRBJ1-2 | TRBV27 | . | . | TGTGCCAGCAGTTTAGGAGGGGGAGATGGCTACACCTTC | CASSLGGGDGYTF
TRBJ1-1 | TRBV6-1 | . | . | TGTGCCAGCAGTGAGACCACATTTAGGATTGGAGCTGAAGCTTTCTTT | CASSETTFRIGAEAFF
TRBJ2-2 | TRBV19 | . | TRBD1 | TGTGCCAGTAGAACGGGACAGGCTCTGGGGGAGCTGTTTTTT | CASRTGQALGELFF
TRBJ2-3 | TRBV5-1 | . | . | TGCGCCAGCAGCGCGTTGGACTATCTCCCAGATACGCAGTATTTT | CASSALDYLPDTQYF
TRBJ1-4 | TRBV15 | . | . | TGTGCCACCAGCAGAGGGATCACAGCTAATGAAAAACTGTTTTTT | CATSRGITANEKLFF
TRBJ2-1 | TRBV5-8 | . | . | TGTGCCAGCAGCTTGAGAGGTTACAATGAGCAGTTCTTC | CASSLRGYNEQFF
TRBJ2-1 | TRBV19 | . | . | TGTGCCAGTAGTATGATCGGGAGAAAACCTAATGAGCAGTTCTTC | CASSMIGRKPNEQFF
TRBJ1-2 | TRBV6-5 | . | TRBD1 | TGTGCCAGCAGTTACCACAGGGGGCTCTATAACTATGGCTACACCTTC | CASSYHRGLYNYGYTF
TRBJ1-4 | TRBV4-1 | few | . | TGCGCCAGCAGCCAAGGACTTTCGAATGAAAAACTGTTTTTT | CASSQGLSNEKLFF
TRBJ2-5 | TRBV5-1 | . | TRBD2 | TGCGCCAGCAGCTTCGGGGGGGGCCAAGAGACCCAGTACTTC | CASSFGGGQETQYF
TRBJ1-2 | TRBV29-1 | . | TRBD1 | TGCAGCGTTACCGGGACAGGGATTGGCTACACCTTC | CSVTGTGIGYTF
TRBJ2-7 | TRBV6-1 | . | TRBD1 | TGTGCCAGCAGTCAGGGACAGGCCTACGGGGAGCAGTACTTC | CASSQGQAYGEQYF
TRBJ2-1 | TRBV7-8 | . | TRBD2 | TGTGCCAGCAGCTTAGCGAAGCGGGGGAACAATGAGCAGTTCTTC | CASSLAKRGNNEQFF
TRBJ2-7 | TRBV2 | few | . | TGTGCCAGCAGCCCCCCCGGGCACGAGCAGTACTTC | CASSPPGHEQYF
TRBJ2-1 | TRBV7-8 | . | . | TGTGCCAGCAGCCCCCATCGGAATGAGCAGTTCTTC | CASSPHRNEQFF
TRBJ2-2 | TRBV5-1 | . | . | TGCGCCAGCAGCTTGGGACACCTCACCGGGGAGCTGTTTTTT | CASSLGHLTGELFF
TRBJ2-7 | TRBV7-9 | . | . | TGTGCCAGCAGCTCGTTCTACGAGCAGTACTTC | CASSSFYEQYF
TRBJ1-1 | TRBV4-1 | . | . | TGCGCCAGCAGCCAGTCTGCCAACACTGAAGCTTTCTTT | CASSQSANTEAFF
TRBJ2-1 | TRBV4-2 | few | TRBD2 | TGTGCCAGCAGCCGATCGGGACTAGGGAGAGGAGATTGGTTCTTC | CASSRSGLGRGDWFF
TRBJ2-5 | TRBV5-1 | . | . | TGCGCCAGCAGCTTGGGCCGCACAGAAGAGACCCAGTACTTC | CASSLGRTEETQYF
TRBJ2-2 | TRBV6-1 | . | TRBD2 | TGTGCCAGCACCTTAGCGGGGCGGAGCGGGGAGCTGTTTTTT | CASTLAGRSGELFF
TRBJ1-2 | TRBV11-2 | . | TRBD1 | TGTGCCAGCAGCTTTCAAACAGGGGGCGGCTATGGCTACACCTTC | CASSFQTGGGYGYTF
TRBJ1-2 | TRBV2 | . | . | TGTGCCAGCAGTGAAGCGCGGGGAAGGGACTATGGCTACACCTTC | CASSEARGRDYGYTF
TRBJ1-6 | TRBV5-1 | . | . | TGCGCCAGCCGGGGGGAGAGCTCCTATAATTCACCCCTCCACTTT | CASRGESSYNSPLHF